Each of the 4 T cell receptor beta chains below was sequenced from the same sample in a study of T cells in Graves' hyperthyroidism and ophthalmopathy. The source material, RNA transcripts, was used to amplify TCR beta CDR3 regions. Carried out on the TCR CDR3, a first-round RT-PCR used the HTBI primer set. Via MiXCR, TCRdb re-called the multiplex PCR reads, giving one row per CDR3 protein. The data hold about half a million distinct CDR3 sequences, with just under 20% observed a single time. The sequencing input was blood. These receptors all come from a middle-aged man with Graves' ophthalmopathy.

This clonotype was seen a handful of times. The CDR3, as DNA: TGTGCCAGCAGCTTCCCGGGACAGGGTGCGGGTACGAACACCGGGGAGCTGTTTTTT. It encodes CASSFPGQGAGTNTGELFF. The gene calls are TRBV7-9 and TRBJ2-2; TRBD1 aligns across 9 bases. Germline-derived CDR1 and CDR2 are SEHNR and FQNEAQ (reference sequence). V lost 3 bases, J lost 0 bases, and 11 bases stayed unmatched. This CDR3 is 19 amino acids long.

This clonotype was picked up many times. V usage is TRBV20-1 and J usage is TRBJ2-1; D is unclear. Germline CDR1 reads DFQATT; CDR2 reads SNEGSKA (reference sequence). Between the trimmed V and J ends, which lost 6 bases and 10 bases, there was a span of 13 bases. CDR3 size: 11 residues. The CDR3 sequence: CSARLMGEQFF. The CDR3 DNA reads TGCAGTGCGCGACTCATGGGAGAGCAGTTCTTC.

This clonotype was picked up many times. The CDR3 protein is CASTPGWGYEQYF. CDR3 coding DNA: TGTGCCAGCACCCCCGGGTGGGGCTACGAGCAGTACTTC. The rearrangement joins TRBV27 to TRBJ2-7; D is unclear. CDR1 and CDR2 from the germline V gene are MNHEY and SMNVEV (reference sequence). Trimming removed 7 bases from V and 3 bases from J, with 13 bases in between. CDR3 length: 13 residues.

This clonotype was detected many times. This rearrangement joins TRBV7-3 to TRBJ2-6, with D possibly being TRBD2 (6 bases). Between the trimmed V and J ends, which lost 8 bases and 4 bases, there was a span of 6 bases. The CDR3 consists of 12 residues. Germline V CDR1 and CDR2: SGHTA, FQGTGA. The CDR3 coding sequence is TGTGCCAGCGGAGGGGGGGCCAACGTCCTGACTTTC. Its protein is CASGGGANVLTF.